Sequencing of this TCR beta chain was carried out in a study of T cells after yellow fever vaccination. 5'RACE template switching added a universal primer site and UMIs to TCR cDNA. TCRdb re-derived calls from the 5' RACE reads in MiXCR, one entry per CDR3 protein. The profile shows about 580,000 distinct CDR3 sequences, about a sixth of them singletons. This clonotype was counted only a few times. The junction does not match germline at one end; this may be a read error. The CDR3 consists of 13 residues. Germline CDR1 is SSHAT and CDR2 is FNYEAQ (reference sequence). The V and J genes are TRBV7-7 and TRBJ2-5; TRBD1 aligns across 7 bases. The input for sequencing was PBMCs, taken 5 to 6 days after the first yellow fever vaccination. The source is a man aged 18 to 35 who received the YFV17D yellow fever vaccine. CDR3 nucleotides: TGTGCTAGCAGCAACGACAGGGAAGAGACCCAGTACTTC. Its translation: CASSNDREETQYF. Full variable domain (outside the CDR3, taken from reference TRBV7-7 and TRBJ2-5): GAGVSQSPRYKVTKRGQDVTLRCDPISSHATLYWYQQALGQGPEFLTYFNYEAQPDKSGLPSDRFSAERPEGSISTLTIQRTEQRDSAMYRCASSNDREETQYFGPGTRLLVL.